This T cell receptor beta chain stems from a study of identical twins. Of note for this clonotype: The antigen remains unidentified.

Study results and limitations: Possibly, invariant MAIT and iNKT cells partly confounded zero-insertion analyses.

Each CDR3 protein gets one entry after TCRdb re-called the 5' RACE reads with MiXCR. Seen here are 1.5 million to 2 million distinct CDR3 sequences, less than 40% observed once, and the top ten hold about 0.27%. Germline loops: CDR1 SGHRS, CDR2 YFSETQ. With V trimmed by 1 base and J by 6 bases, 9 bases remained unmatched. This CDR3 has 17 residues. The V gene is TRBV5-1, the J gene TRBJ2-1; 11 bases agree with TRBD2. The source material was cord blood. This TCR derives from a newborn girl in good health. CDR3 in amino acids: CASSLFTSGSMGNEQFF. The DNA of the CDR3 is TGCGCCAGCAGCTTGTTTACTAGCGGGAGTATGGGCAATGAGCAGTTCTTC. Together with reference TRBV5-1 and TRBJ2-1, the CDR3 gives the full variable domain: KAGVTQTPRYLIKTRGQQVTLSCSPISGHRSVSWYQQTPGQGLQFLFEYFSETQRNKGNFPGRFSGRQFSNSRSEMNVSTLELGDSALYLCASSLFTSGSMGNEQFFGPGTRLTVL.